The source of this T cell receptor (beta chain) is a study of human T cells and chemical hapten exposure. This clonotype was observed a handful of times. TCRdb analysed the RACE reads with MiXCR anew, one entry per CDR3 protein. The table includes some 110,000 distinct CDR3 sequences, nearly 35% detected once. The germline V gene encodes CDR1 SNHLY and CDR2 FYNNEI. Deletions cut 2 bases from V and 1 base from J, with 9 bases between. This CDR3 is 14 amino acids long. The time point denotes: patch test 3, about 24 weeks after DPC sensitization. As to treatment: therapeutic diphenylcyclopropenone sensitization with weekly scalp DPC.

The receptor comes from a man aged 40-50 years with alopecia areata. Some clones in this sample may be carry-over from other donors' samples. J is TRBJ2-7 and V is TRBV2, with D hard to call. Sequences were derived from whole blood, sampled in connection with sensitization to the hapten diphenylcyclopropenone (DPC). The CDR3 reads CASSEFGSSYEQYV. DNA for the CDR3: TGTGCCAGCAGTGAATTCGGCAGTTCCTACGAGCAGTACGTC.